These T cell receptor beta chains were read from a single sample in a study of monozygotic twins with inflammatory bowel disease. From the 5' RACE reads, TCRdb lists one entry per CDR3 protein and no DNA. The sample has 150,000 to 200,000 distinct CDR3 sequences. Input material: blood. These receptors were taken from a human donor with ulcerative colitis or Crohn's disease, or a healthy co-twin of an affected twin (not recorded which). The CDR3 runs from the conserved cysteine through the conserved F or W.

TRBJ1-1,TRBV5-1,CASSLFRASGDTEAFF
TRBJ2-3,TRBV27,CASSSIGDTQYF
TRBJ2-7,TRBV13,CASSFGQGGEQYF
TRBJ1-6,TRBV12-3/TRBV12-4,CASSSNPGQPNSPLHF
TRBJ1-1,TRBV25-1,CASSPGAYRAGEAFF
TRBJ2-3,TRBV9,CASSPGGSRPDTQYF
TRBJ1-1,TRBV29-1,CSASVGSRNTEAFF
TRBJ2-1,TRBV20-1,CSARDRWGEVGSYNEQFF
TRBJ1-6,TRBV12-3/TRBV12-4,CASSVRGYSPLHF
TRBJ1-5,TRBV12-3/TRBV12-4,CASSWTGGGQPQHF
TRBJ1-5,TRBV7-2,CASSSLELQPQHF
TRBJ2-3,TRBV7-2,CASSLRDRAADTQYF
TRBJ2-6,TRBV10-1,CASSEGGSGANVLTF
TRBJ1-1,TRBV3-1,CASSQGKTGRTEAFF
TRBJ2-3,TRBV12-3/TRBV12-4,CASSSGTSGDAPQARTQYF
TRBJ2-1,TRBV20-1,CSARVLANSYNEQFF
TRBJ1-1,TRBV14,CASSHDMNTEAFF
TRBJ2-3,TRBV5-1,CASSTGLAGSHPGTDTQYF
TRBJ1-2,TRBV6-2/TRBV6-3,CASSPTLVGKGYTF
TRBJ2-3,TRBV20-1,CSARDWTGRWADTQYF
TRBJ2-7,TRBV20-1,CSARPAGLVYEQYF
TRBJ2-3,TRBV11-2,CASSRTQGQGEIGTDTQYF
TRBJ2-1,TRBV9,CASSVPMGQLSYNEQFF
TRBJ2-1,TRBV20-1,CSAINSGAGNNEQFF
TRBJ2-5,TRBV21-1,CASSKRLYNSGQETQYF
TRBJ1-1,TRBV7-3,CASSLYPSGVNTEAFF
TRBJ2-7,TRBV7-6,CASSRDRYEQYF
TRBJ2-3,TRBV7-6,CASSLGTSGTDTQYF
TRBJ1-1,TRBV7-9,CASSPWVRQNTEAFF
TRBJ2-2,TRBV19,CAGRADGELFF
TRBJ2-5,TRBV6-5,CASSYSIGHQETQYF
TRBJ2-7,TRBV12-3/TRBV12-4,CASSLRAGQNSYEQYF
TRBJ1-1,TRBV29-1,CSVAHLQRGFGTEAFF
TRBJ1-2,TRBV7-9,CASTSFIRQGYTF
TRBJ1-2,TRBV5-1,CASSRAANYGYTF
TRBJ2-2,TRBV10-3,CAISVSEYGGPGGTGELFF
TRBJ2-5,TRBV9,CASSFRDSQETQYF
TRBJ1-1,TRBV7-3,CASSLRSGRGTEAFF
TRBJ2-3,TRBV6-5,CASSYGQGERGDTQYF
TRBJ1-5,TRBV10-2,CASSESMPANQPQHF
TRBJ2-5,TRBV5-1,CASSGGPSGNRETQYF
TRBJ2-1,TRBV9,CASSVEPGPYNEQFF
TRBJ2-5,TRBV7-9,CASSFGLRAETQYF
TRBJ2-7,TRBV5-1,CASSLGLAGDLSYEQYF